This paragraph reports one TCR beta chain. This sample stems from a study of lymphopenia after photon versus proton radiotherapy. Clones were sequenced by immunoSEQ multiplex PCR, and TCRdb holds only the in-frame ones, with some missing. The repertoire holds over 50,000 clones, with approximately 83% as singletons. This CDR3 is built from 15 residues. After removal of 3 bases from V and 4 bases from J, the junction contained 4 bases not matched to a gene. Germline V gives CDR1 LNHDA, CDR2 SQIVND (reference sequence). This clonotype originated in a man aged 40-49 years with gastric cancer. The rearrangement links TRBV19 to TRBJ2-5, with 11 positions matching TRBD2. This sample comprised peripheral blood, obtained from a patient treated with photon-based radiotherapy. The CDR3 spells CASSIRTSGRETQYF. The CDR3 bases are TGTGCCAGTAGTATCCGGACTAGCGGGCGAGAGACCCAGTACTTC. Using reference TRBV19 and TRBJ2-5 for the parts outside the CDR3, the full variable domain is DGGITQSPKYLFRKEGQNVTLSCEQNLNHDAMYWYRQDPGQGLRLIYYSQIVNDFQKGDIAEGYSVSREKKESFPLTVTSAQKNPTAFYLCASSIRTSGRETQYFGPGTRLLVL.